A single sample gave rise to the 13 T cell receptor beta chains below, sequenced in a study of PD-L1 blockade in urothelial cancer. Profiled with immunoSEQ multiplex PCR; TCRdb holds only in-frame clones, not every one. The table has 56,000 or so clones, 86% seen once; the top ten hold 2.9%. This specimen was PBMCs, taken around atezolizumab (anti-PD-L1) treatment. Receptors originate from a man between 50 and 59 years old with urothelial cancer.

This clone was seen just once. The chain is built from TRBV5-3 and TRBJ2-2; 10 nucleotides line up with TRBD1. TRBV5-3 is an ORF for which the function is uncertain. There are 15 residues in the CDR3. J gave up 7 bases and V 4 bases, and 7 bases lay outside the gene matches. The CDR3 DNA sequence: TGTGCCAGAAGCACCGGGACAGGGGATCTCGGGGAGCTGTTTTTT. Its protein product is CARSTGTGDLGELFF.

The rearrangement uses TRBV5-8 and TRBJ1-2; D gene unclear. The germline V gene has CDR1 SGHTS and CDR2 YDEGEE. Trimming removed 0 bases from V and 2 bases from J, with 11 bases in between. The CDR3 runs 15 residues. The CDR3 protein is CASSLGRGMNYGYTF. CDR3 DNA sequence: TGTGCCAGCAGCTTGGGACGAGGTATGAACTATGGCTACACCTTC.

The chain has TRBV27 and TRBJ2-7, with 7 bases lining up with TRBD2. V lost 1 base and J lost 0; bases outside the gene matches: 6. Germline CDR1 and CDR2: MNHEY and SMNVEV (reference sequence). The CDR3 length is 16 residues. The CDR3 DNA reads TGTGCCAGCAGTTTATTGAGCGGGACCCCCTCCTACGAGCAGTACTTC. Its translation: CASSLLSGTPSYEQYF.

V and J are TRBV9 and TRBJ1-3, with TRBD1 as a possible D gene (5 bases). Trimming stripped 6 bases from V and 8 bases from J, with 21 bases between. The CDR3 has 15 amino acids. The germline V gene encodes CDR1 SGDLS and CDR2 YYNGEE. The CDR3 region is CASTRMPTEGDTIYF. CDR3 bases: TGTGCCAGCACCAGGATGCCGACTGAAGGGGACACCATATATTTT.

This chain uses TRBV6-5 with TRBJ1-6; D gene uncertain. The V end lost 6 bases, the J end lost 7 bases, and 10 bases lay between the germline ends. The V gene's germline CDR1 is MNHEY and CDR2 SVGAGI. CDR3 size: 13 residues. The CDR3 protein is CASSRTENSPLHF. The CDR3 nucleotides are TGTGCCAGCAGCCGGACTGAGAATTCACCCCTCCACTTT.

The chain is built from TRBV5-1 and TRBJ1-1; 7 bases line up with TRBD1. V lost 0 bases and J lost 4; bases outside the gene matches: 6. CDR1 and CDR2 from the germline V gene are SGHRS and YFSETQ. The CDR3 has 15 residues. The chain's CDR3 is CASSLVDRDATEAFF. The CDR3 DNA follows: TGCGCCAGCAGCTTGGTAGACAGGGATGCCACTGAAGCTTTCTTT.

The genes are TRBV4-1 and TRBJ2-3; 7 bases fit TRBD2. The V gene's germline CDR1 is MGHRA and CDR2 YSYEKL. This CDR3 contains 17 residues. V was clipped by 1 base and J by 1 base; unmatched bases: 8. CDR3 loop: CASSQGASLAGTDTQYF. The CDR3, as DNA: TGCGCCAGCAGCCAAGGTGCGTCTCTAGCGGGCACAGATACGCAGTATTTT.

CDR3 in DNA: TGTGCCAGCAGTGAATGGGTGGGGGGGGGCAATCAGCCCCAGCATTTT. Translated: CASSEWVGGGNQPQHF. The chain joins TRBV6-1 to TRBJ1-5; D may be TRBD1 (5 bases). CDR1 is MNHNS and CDR2 is SASEGT in the germline V gene. CDR3 length equals 16 residues. Trimming removed 2 bases from V and 2 bases from J, with 13 bases in between.

The chain recombines TRBV1 with TRBJ2-1; the table names TRBD2, a call not compared with the DNA. TRBV1 is listed as a pseudogene. CDR3 size: 16 residues. The CDR3 nucleotides are TGCACCAGCAGCTGTCGGACTAGCGGGACATACAATGAGCAGTTCTTC. It encodes CTSSCRTSGTYNEQFF.

J is TRBJ1-2 and V is TRBV6-4; possibly TRBD1 for D (5 bases). CDR1 is MRHNA, CDR2 SNTAGT, per germline. Trimming took 2 bases from V and 5 from J, leaving 21 bases between them. The CDR3 covers 17 residues. The CDR3 nucleotides read TGTGCCAGCAGTGACCCGAGCCCCACAGGCTCGTTTTATGGCTACACCTTC. Translation: CASSDPSPTGSFYGYTF.

This chain links TRBV28 with TRBJ2-4, with 9 bases that match TRBD1. V shed 4 bases, J shed 8 bases, and the junction held 12 bases outside the gene matches. Germline V lookup: CDR1 MDHEN, CDR2 SYDVKM. CDR3 size: 16 residues. The CDR3 nucleotides are TGTGCCAGCAGTTACAGGGGGCGCTCATATGGGGACATTCAGTACTTC. Protein: CASSYRGRSYGDIQYF.

The chain joins TRBV18 to TRBJ2-5; 8 nucleotides line up with TRBD2. CDR1 is KGHSH, CDR2 LQKENI, per germline. V dropped 3 bases and J dropped 5; count of bases not matched to a gene: 2. This CDR3 spans 13 amino acids. For the CDR3, the DNA is TGTGCCAGCTCACCGGGACTAGACGAGACCCAGTACTTC. Translation gives CASSPGLDETQYF.

The chain uses TRBV28 and TRBJ2-2, with 10 bases lining up with TRBD1. V shed 3 bases and J 5 bases; nucleotides not matched to a gene: 6. CDR1 is MDHEN, CDR2 SYDVKM, per germline. CDR3 length: 16 amino acids. CDR3 sequence: CASSFPGQGRTGELFF. Here the CDR3 DNA reads TGTGCCAGCAGTTTTCCGGGACAGGGGCGGACCGGGGAGCTGTTTTTT.